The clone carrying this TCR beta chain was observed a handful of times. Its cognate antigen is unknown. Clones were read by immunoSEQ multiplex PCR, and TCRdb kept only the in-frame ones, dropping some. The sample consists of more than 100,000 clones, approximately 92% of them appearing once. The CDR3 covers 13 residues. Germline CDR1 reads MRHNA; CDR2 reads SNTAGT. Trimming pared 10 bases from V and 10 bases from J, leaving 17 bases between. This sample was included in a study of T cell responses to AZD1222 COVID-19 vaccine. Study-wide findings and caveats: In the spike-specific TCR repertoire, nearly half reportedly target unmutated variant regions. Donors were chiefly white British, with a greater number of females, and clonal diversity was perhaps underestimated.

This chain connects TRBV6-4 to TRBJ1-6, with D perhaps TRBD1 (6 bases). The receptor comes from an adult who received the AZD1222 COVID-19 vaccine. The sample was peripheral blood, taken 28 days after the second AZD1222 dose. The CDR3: CANPGAGVSPLHF. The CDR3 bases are TGTGCCAACCCGGGGGCCGGGGTATCACCCCTCCACTTT.